The 25 T cell receptor beta chains presented below share a single source sample, sequenced in a study of cytomegalovirus exposure and HLA in healthy donors (dated by TCRdb to about 2017). The library was made by the immunoSEQ multiplex PCR assay. For the multiplex PCR, a mixture combining 60 forward primers for TCR Vbeta segments and 13 reverse primers for TCR Jbeta segments was used. TCRdb limited this immuneACCESS table to in-frame rearrangements with V and J called. A share of clones is missing; checked studies link under half to unresolved V genes, and the rest is unexplained. The sample table contains tens of thousands of clones; only one count was recorded for roughly 80% of them. Of the sample, roughly 3.7% is held by the ten largest clones. What was sequenced was PBMCs. The receptors were sampled from a man aged 25 to 45 in good health and CMV-seronegative.

The chain employs TRBV5-4 and TRBJ2-1; 9 bases line up with TRBD1. The CDR3 covers 17 residues. Germline V gene lookup returns CDR1 SGHNT and CDR2 YYREEE (reference sequence). J lost 4 bases, V lost 4 bases, and 12 bases had no gene match. The CDR3 is CASSPTGTGTLYNEQFF. The CDR3 coding sequence is TGTGCCAGCAGCCCCACCGGGACAGGGACATTATACAATGAGCAGTTCTTC.

This clone was counted between two and nine times. V is TRBV30 and J is TRBJ2-7; 10 bases line up with TRBD1. The germline CDR1 and CDR2 sequences are GTSNPN and SVGIG (reference sequence). V was clipped by 3 bases and J by 5 bases; unmatched bases: 7. This CDR3 has 14 residues. Here the CDR3 reads CAWSPGTGAHEQYF. CDR3 nucleotides: TGTGCCTGGAGCCCCGGGACAGGGGCCCACGAGCAGTACTTC.

V is TRBV30 and J is TRBJ1-1; no reliable D call. With 2 bases removed from V and 7 bases from J, the gap between germline ends came to 8 bases. CDR1 is GTSNPN and CDR2 is SVGIG in the germline V gene (reference sequence). The CDR3 runs 11 residues. The CDR3 here is CAWSWAGEAFF. The CDR3 bases are TGTGCCTGGAGTTGGGCTGGTGAAGCTTTCTTT.

There are a few counts of this clone. The V call is TRBV7-2, the J call TRBJ1-2, with TRBD1 matching 12 bases. The V gene's germline CDR1 is SGHTA and CDR2 FQGNSA. V lost 5 bases, J lost 8 bases, and 6 bases stayed unmatched. The CDR3 consists of 14 residues. The CDR3 is CASSPGTGGFGYTF. CDR3 coding DNA: TGTGCCAGCAGCCCAGGGACAGGGGGCTTCGGCTACACCTTC.

Worth noting for this clone: An end of the junction differs from the germline gene, which may be a read error. The genes are TRBV7-9 and TRBJ2-7; no definite D call. This CDR3 has 13 amino acids. In germline, CDR1 is SEHNR, CDR2 FQNEAQ (reference sequence). The CDR3 protein is CSSSSKSSYEQYF. DNA for the CDR3: TGTTCCAGCAGCTCCAAGAGCTCCTACGAGCAGTACTTC.

The V and J genes are TRBV4-1 and TRBJ2-2, with D possibly matching TRBD2 (5 bases). The CDR3 consists of 18 residues. Trimming pared 1 base from V and 6 bases from J, leaving 21 bases between. CDR1 and CDR2 from the germline V gene are MGHRA and YSYEKL. The CDR3 region has the DNA TGCGCCAGCAGCCAAGGGAGGAGCGACCTAAGATTGGCCGGGGAGCTGTTTTTT. It codes for CASSQGRSDLRLAGELFF.

CDR3 in DNA: TGTGCCAGCAGCATCCGGGGGGGTAATGAAAAACTGTTTTTT. Amino acid sequence: CASSIRGGNEKLFF. The rearrangement links TRBV7-8 to TRBJ1-4, with a weak D call TRBD1 (5 bases). From germline, CDR1 is SGHVS and CDR2 FQNEAQ. The CDR3 spans 14 residues. V was trimmed by 5 bases and J by 4 bases, leaving 11 bases between them.

V usage is TRBV6-1 and J usage is TRBJ1-2, with D hard to call. Germline CDR1 is MNHNS and CDR2 is SASEGT. Trimming took 7 bases from V and 0 from J, leaving 12 bases between them. The CDR3 is 14 residues long. Here the CDR3 DNA reads TGTGCCAGCACGGTGTCTAAGTCTAACTATGGCTACACCTTC. Translating gives CASTVSKSNYGYTF.

V usage is TRBV6-5 and J usage is TRBJ2-2; unclear D gene. The V gene's germline CDR1 is MNHEY and CDR2 SVGAGI. V dropped 8 bases and J dropped 0 bases, with 10 bases sitting between them. The CDR3 loop spans 14 amino acids. The CDR3 sequence: CASRYDPNTGELFF. The CDR3 DNA reads TGTGCCAGCCGGTACGATCCGAACACCGGGGAGCTGTTTTTT.

The chain joins TRBV6-5 to TRBJ1-6, with 7 nucleotides matching TRBD1. The germline V gene has CDR1 MNHEY and CDR2 SVGAGI. CDR3 length: 15 residues. J was trimmed by 4 bases and V by 6 bases; bases with no gene match: 6. In DNA, the CDR3 is TGTGCCAGCAGACGAAGGGACAGATATAATTCACCCCTCCACTTT. It specifies CASRRRDRYNSPLHF.

The rearrangement uses TRBV7-2 and TRBJ1-1; D unresolved. Between the trimmed V and J ends, which lost 0 bases and 3 bases, there was a span of 8 bases. Germline assignment: CDR1 SGHTA and CDR2 FQGNSA. The CDR3 spans 14 residues. The CDR3 loop reads CASSLAGRDTEAFF. The CDR3, as DNA: TGTGCCAGCAGCTTAGCAGGGCGGGACACTGAAGCTTTCTTT.

This sequence joins TRBV6-5 and TRBJ1-2; the D gene is possibly TRBD1 (5 bases). Trimming took off 4 bases at V and 5 bases at J, with 11 bases between the two ends. Germline V lookup: CDR1 MNHEY, CDR2 SVGAGI. This CDR3 is 13 amino acids long. The DNA for the CDR3 is TGTGCCAGCAGTTCGGACACGGATTATGGCTACACCTTC. This encodes CASSSDTDYGYTF.

The chain couples TRBV5-1 to TRBJ2-1; D is unresolved. Trimming pared 0 bases from V and 10 bases from J, leaving 5 bases between. Germline CDR1 is SGHRS and CDR2 is YFSETQ. This CDR3 is built from 11 residues. The CDR3 bases are TGCGCCAGCAGCTTGGGAGTAGAGCAGTTCTTC. Amino acid sequence: CASSLGVEQFF.

This chain uses TRBV2 with TRBJ1-1, with D maybe TRBD1 (5 bases). Germline V gives CDR1 SNHLY, CDR2 FYNNEI. V was shortened by 3 bases and J by 5 bases, with 13 bases between the two germline ends. The CDR3 contains 14 residues. This CDR3 reads CASSDVGQWTEAFF. CDR3 nucleotides: TGTGCCAGCAGTGACGTGGGGCAGTGGACTGAAGCTTTCTTT.

This chain connects TRBV28 to TRBJ2-7, with D possibly matching TRBD2 (6 bases). Germline values: CDR1 MDHEN, CDR2 SYDVKM. This CDR3 region has 14 residues. Trimming removed 2 bases from V and 2 bases from J, with 10 bases in between. The CDR3 loop reads CASSLGGNPYEQYF. As DNA, the CDR3 is TGTGCCAGCAGTTTAGGCGGGAACCCCTACGAGCAGTACTTC.

The chain uses TRBV6-6 and TRBJ1-4, with D possibly matching TRBD1 (6 bases). The CDR3 is 15 residues long. The germline V gene has CDR1 MNHNY and CDR2 SVGAGI (reference sequence). V lost 6 bases, J lost 4 bases, and 15 bases lay in between. CDR3 loop: CASRNRGGGNEKLFF. DNA for the CDR3: TGTGCCAGCAGAAATAGGGGGGGAGGTAATGAAAAACTGTTTTTT.

On this clone itself: An end of the junction differs from the germline gene, which may be a read error. The same CDR3 can be traced to other DNA sequences in this sample. V is TRBV9 and J is TRBJ2-2; TRBD1 matches 9 bases. The CDR3 loop spans 18 amino acids. Germline CDR1 is SGDLS and CDR2 is YYNGEE. The CDR3 spells CASSVTSGTGIWAGELFF. CDR3 nucleotide sequence: TGTGCCAGCAGCGTAACATCCGGGACAGGGATTTGGGCCGGGGAGCTGTTTTTC.

The chain recombines TRBV19 with TRBJ1-2; D remains ambiguous. Trimming took off 2 bases at V and 4 bases at J, with 11 bases between the two ends. The CDR3 extends over 14 amino acids. The germline V gene has CDR1 LNHDA and CDR2 SQIVND (reference sequence). CDR3 sequence reads: CASSILAGGYGYTF. CDR3 nucleotides: TGTGCCAGTAGTATACTGGCCGGAGGCTATGGCTACACCTTC. Together with reference TRBV19 and TRBJ1-2, the CDR3 gives the full variable domain: DGGITQSPKYLFRKEGQNVTLSCEQNLNHDAMYWYRQDPGQGLRLIYYSQIVNDFQKGDIAEGYSVSREKKESFPLTVTSAQKNPTAFYLCASSILAGGYGYTFGSGTRLTVV.

This chain connects TRBV5-1 to TRBJ2-7; D not resolved. This CDR3 is 14 amino acids long. Looked up from germline, CDR1 is SGHRS and CDR2 is YFSETQ. V lost 2 bases and J 1 base, leaving 10 bases between the germline ends. The CDR3 protein is CASSFEARSYEQYF. Written as DNA, the CDR3 is TGCGCCAGCAGCTTTGAGGCCCGATCCTACGAGCAGTACTTC.

The chain joins TRBV5-1 to TRBJ2-2; TRBD1 agrees at 8 bases. After removal of 0 bases from V and 6 bases from J, the junction contained 7 bases not matched to a gene. This CDR3 has 16 amino acids. Per germline, CDR1 SGHRS and CDR2 YFSETQ. CDR3 amino acids: CASSLVATGDPGELFF. Written as DNA, the CDR3 is TGCGCCAGCAGCTTGGTGGCGACAGGGGACCCCGGGGAGCTGTTTTTT.

The chain employs TRBV23-1 and TRBJ1-5; TRBD1 might be the D (5 bases). TRBV23-1 is an ORF for which the function is uncertain. Trimming pared 8 bases from V and 7 bases from J, leaving 21 bases between. The CDR3 sequence is 15 residues long. The CDR3 spells CASGDQGVLVQPQHF. The CDR3 nucleotides read TGCGCCAGCGGCGATCAGGGTGTGTTAGTCCAGCCCCAGCATTTT.

The V and J genes are TRBV19 and TRBJ2-3; 14 positions agree with TRBD2. The germline CDR1 and CDR2 sequences are LNHDA and SQIVND (reference sequence). After removal of 4 bases from V and 0 bases from J, the junction contained 6 bases not matched to a gene. This CDR3 comprises 18 residues. As DNA, the CDR3 is TGTGCCAGTAGTAGAGGACTAGCGGGGGGCTCTAGCACAGATACGCAGTATTTT. Its translation is CASSRGLAGGSSTDTQYF. Combining the CDR3 with reference TRBV19 and TRBJ2-3 gives the whole variable domain DGGITQSPKYLFRKEGQNVTLSCEQNLNHDAMYWYRQDPGQGLRLIYYSQIVNDFQKGDIAEGYSVSREKKESFPLTVTSAQKNPTAFYLCASSRGLAGGSSTDTQYFGPGTRLTVL.

A single count supports this clone. This rearrangement joins TRBV5-4 to TRBJ1-3, with D unclear. The CDR3 extends over 17 amino acids. The V gene lost 1 base and the J gene lost 7 bases, with 21 bases spanning the gap. Germline V gene lookup returns CDR1 SGHNT and CDR2 YYREEE (reference sequence). The CDR3 nucleotides are TGTGCCAGCAGCTTGTCAGCGCCAGTGAAGGGAGGGAACACCATATATTTT. Amino acid sequence: CASSLSAPVKGGNTIYF. Drawing the rest from reference TRBV5-4 and TRBJ1-3, the complete variable domain is ETGVTQSPTHLIKTRGQQVTLRCSSQSGHNTVSWYQQALGQGPQFIFQYYREEENGRGNFPPRFSGLQFPNYSSELNVNALELDDSALYLCASSLSAPVKGGNTIYFGEGSWLTVV.

This clone was counted between two and nine times. V usage is TRBV4-3 and J usage is TRBJ1-2; D is perhaps TRBD1 (6 bases). The CDR3 consists of 17 residues. The V gene lost 0 bases and the J gene lost 3 bases, with 17 bases spanning the gap. From germline, CDR1 is LGHNA and CDR2 YSLEER. CDR3 bases: TGCGCCAGCAGCCAAGATAGGGTTCATGGGGGCTACTATGGCTACACCTTC. Translation: CASSQDRVHGGYYGYTF.

The rearrangement uses TRBV6-6 and TRBJ2-5; 7 bases match TRBD2. CDR3 length equals 16 residues. With 3 bases clipped from V and 4 bases from J, the junction kept 11 bases outside the gene matches. Per germline, CDR1 MNHNY and CDR2 SVGAGI (reference sequence). In DNA form, the CDR3 reads TGTGCCAGCAGTTATTTCGTTACGGGAGGCGGAGAGACCCAGTACTTC. Translated: CASSYFVTGGGETQYF.